This is a list of T cell receptor beta chains from one sample in a study of blood T cell repertoires in COVID-19. Profiled with immunoSEQ multiplex PCR; TCRdb holds only in-frame clones, not every one. This sample yields more than 350,000 clones, of which 85% to 90% are seen a single time; 1% belongs to the top ten. The sequencing input was PBMCs or T cells enriched from blood (not recorded which). Receptors were obtained from a man aged 18 to 30 who had recovered from COVID-19. Both conserved end residues are part of each CDR3. Each record gives: CDR3 protein, clone size, V gene. Some rows mark clone size as missing; the rest say once, few, many or name a class of expanded clone.

CASSPQGYTDTQYF	few	TRBV4-1
CSVRTGPLNQPQHF	NA	TRBV29-1
CASSQGMVGYEQYF	few	TRBV4-2
CASSQLASGDYNEQFF	NA	TRBV14
CASSGRRLVPNEQFF	once	TRBV7-2
CASSLCLAGGQETQYF	NA	TRBV27
CATSLAGASNQPQHF	NA	TRBV19
CASSSLIGTSGSYEQYF	NA	TRBV27
CASRPLPHDEPLHF	NA	TRBV6-6
CASSEGVHREHYGYTF	NA	TRBV6-1
CASSSQGNYGYTF	once	TRBV5-4
CASNWRSSGSKTQYF	NA	TRBV2
CASSEDNRGRYGYTF	NA	TRBV10-2
CASSFGGQGAAAEAFF	NA	TRBV11-3
CASSLRRSTHTSEQFF	NA	TRBV7-8
CASKASGVTEQYF	NA	TRBV12-3/TRBV12-4
CASSQGLAGDEQYF	once	TRBV18
CASSEIGGQPQHF	NA	TRBV2
CASRRGNQPQHF	NA	TRBV13
CASSIAGTWNYEQYF	once	TRBV19
CASSPLKGVSTDTQYF	NA	TRBV7-9
CATSDWASVYNEQFF	NA	TRBV24-1
CASSNDRGHVEKLFF	NA	TRBV21-1
CASSNRGSNTGELFF	NA	TRBV19
CASSSGPSVNQRQYF	few	TRBV19
CASSPSSKPRQGSDEQYF	NA	TRBV4-3
CASSQGGNTEAFF	NA	TRBV14
CASSYIGGGNTIYF	NA	TRBV6-5
CASSVLGSSRSYNEQFF	NA	TRBV9
CASSTSFHEQYF	NA	TRBV12-3/TRBV12-4
CASSQALTDTQYF	once	TRBV7-9
CASSHMEVNTEAFF	NA	TRBV6-5
CASITGANSPLHF	NA	TRBV28
CASSRAGRGEAFF	NA	TRBV18
CASSIIWAGPNEKLFF	NA	TRBV19
CASSFPAGGSILKRSYNEQFF	NA	TRBV7-6
CASSSQRDPYGYTF	NA	TRBV7-2
CASTDLGYSGNTIYF	NA	TRBV19
CASRTGRQPQHF	NA	TRBV28
CAINLVQGDYGYTF	NA	TRBV10-3
CASERGGAYNEQFF	NA	TRBV11-2
CASRREPMNTEAFF	NA	TRBV28
CASRLAGGTSADTQYF	NA	TRBV11-2
CASSYSTGTYGYTF	NA	TRBV6-5
CASRPTGVSYEQYF	NA	TRBV2
CASSSSPTVPLHF	NA	TRBV11-2